This TCR beta chain emerged from a study of cytomegalovirus exposure and HLA in healthy donors. The study's findings and limits: Among donors in an Asian-associated ancestry cluster, a later analysis reportedly found fewer N-insertions than the approximately 670-donor mean.

Comment on this clone: The antigen is not known.

The V end was cut by 6 bases, the J end by 0 bases, with 17 bases between. CDR3 size: 16 residues. In germline, CDR1 is MDHEN, CDR2 SYDVKM. Primers: 60 Vbeta forward and 13 Jbeta reverse. Libraries were prepared by immunoSEQ multiplex PCR; TCRdb keeps only in-frame clonotypes and omits some of them. The sample includes some 30,000 clones. Source material: PBMCs. V is TRBV28 and J is TRBJ1-1; D not resolved. The origin of this receptor is a man aged 40-49 years in good health and CMV-seronegative. The chain's CDR3 is CASSPWALVMNTEAFF. The CDR3 nucleotides are TGTGCCAGCAGCCCCTGGGCACTCGTCATGAACACTGAAGCTTTCTTT.